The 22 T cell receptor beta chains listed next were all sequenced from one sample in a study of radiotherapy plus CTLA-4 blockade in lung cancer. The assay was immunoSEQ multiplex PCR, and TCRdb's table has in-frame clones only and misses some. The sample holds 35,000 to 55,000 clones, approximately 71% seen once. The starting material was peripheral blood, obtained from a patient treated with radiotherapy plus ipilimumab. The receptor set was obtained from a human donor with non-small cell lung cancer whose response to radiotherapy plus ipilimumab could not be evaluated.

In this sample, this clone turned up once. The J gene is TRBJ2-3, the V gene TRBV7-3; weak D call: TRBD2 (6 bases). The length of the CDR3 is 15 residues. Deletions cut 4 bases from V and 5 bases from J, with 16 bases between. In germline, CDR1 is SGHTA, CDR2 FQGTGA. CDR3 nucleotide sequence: TGTGCCAGCAGCTCACTAGCCGCGCGTAGAGATACGCAGTATTTT. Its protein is CASSSLAARRDTQYF.

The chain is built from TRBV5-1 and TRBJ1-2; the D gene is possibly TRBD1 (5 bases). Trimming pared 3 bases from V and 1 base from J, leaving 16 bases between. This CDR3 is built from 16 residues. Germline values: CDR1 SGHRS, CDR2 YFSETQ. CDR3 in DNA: TGCGCCAGCAGCTCAGAAACGAGCAGGGATAACTATGGCTACACCTTC. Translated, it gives CASSSETSRDNYGYTF.

CDR3 nucleotide sequence: TGTGCCAGCAGTGAATTTGGGGGGTCAACGACAGATACGCAGTATTTT. The encoded protein is CASSEFGGSTTDTQYF. The rearrangement links TRBV6-1 to TRBJ2-3; perhaps TRBD2 as D (6 bases). This CDR3 spans 16 amino acids. Germline V gives CDR1 MNHNS, CDR2 SASEGT. Trimming shortened V by 2 bases and J by 3 bases, and 15 bases separated the two germline ends.

The CDR3 DNA reads TGCGCCAGCAGCTTGAGGGGGAGCGAGCAGTACTTC. Its translation is CASSLRGSEQYF. This chain joins TRBV5-1 and TRBJ2-7, with D perhaps TRBD1 (6 bases). This CDR3 region has 12 residues. Per the germline V gene, CDR1 is SGHRS and CDR2 is YFSETQ. V dropped 1 base and J dropped 6 bases, with 8 bases sitting between them.

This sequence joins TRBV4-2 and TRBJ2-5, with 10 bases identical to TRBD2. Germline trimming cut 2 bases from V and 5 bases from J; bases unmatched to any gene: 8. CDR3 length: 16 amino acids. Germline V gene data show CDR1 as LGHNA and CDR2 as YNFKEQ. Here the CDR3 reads CASSQIMTSGSETQYF. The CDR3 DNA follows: TGTGCCAGCAGCCAAATTATGACTAGCGGGTCGGAGACCCAGTACTTC.

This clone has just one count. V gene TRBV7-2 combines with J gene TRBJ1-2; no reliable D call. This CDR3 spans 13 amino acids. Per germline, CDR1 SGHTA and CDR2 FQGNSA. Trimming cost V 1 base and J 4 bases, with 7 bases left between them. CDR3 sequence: CASSLGRSYGYTF. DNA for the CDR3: TGTGCCAGCAGCTTAGGCAGGTCCTATGGCTACACCTTC. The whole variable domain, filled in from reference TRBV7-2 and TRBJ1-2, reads GAGVSQSPSNKVTEKGKDVELRCDPISGHTALYWYRQSLGQGLEFLIYFQGNSAPDKSGLPSDRFSAERTGGSVSTLTIQRTQQEDSAVYLCASSLGRSYGYTFGSGTRLTVV.

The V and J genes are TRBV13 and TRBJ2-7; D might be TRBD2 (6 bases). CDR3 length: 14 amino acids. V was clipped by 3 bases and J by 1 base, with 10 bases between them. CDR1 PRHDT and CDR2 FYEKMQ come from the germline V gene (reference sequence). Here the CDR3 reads CASSLAGLSYEQYF. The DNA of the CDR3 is TGTGCCAGCAGCTTGGCGGGGTTATCCTACGAGCAGTACTTC.

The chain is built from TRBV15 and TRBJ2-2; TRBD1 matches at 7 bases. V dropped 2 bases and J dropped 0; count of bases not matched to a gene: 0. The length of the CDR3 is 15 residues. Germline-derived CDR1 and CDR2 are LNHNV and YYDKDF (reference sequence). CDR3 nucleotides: TGTGCCACCAGCAGACAGGGGGCGAACACCGGGGAGCTGTTTTTT. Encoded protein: CATSRQGANTGELFF.

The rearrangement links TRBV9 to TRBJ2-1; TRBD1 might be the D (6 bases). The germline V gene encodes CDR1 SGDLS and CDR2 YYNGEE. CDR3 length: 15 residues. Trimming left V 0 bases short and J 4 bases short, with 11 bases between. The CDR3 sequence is CASSVVGQGYNEQFF. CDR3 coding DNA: TGTGCCAGCAGCGTAGTTGGTCAGGGGTACAATGAGCAGTTCTTC.

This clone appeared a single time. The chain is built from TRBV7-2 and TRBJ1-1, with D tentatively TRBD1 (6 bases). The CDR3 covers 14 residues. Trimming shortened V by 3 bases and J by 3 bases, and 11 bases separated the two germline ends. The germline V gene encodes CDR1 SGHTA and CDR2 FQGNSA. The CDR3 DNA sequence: TGTGCCAGCAGCTTTGTACAGGGAGACACTGAAGCTTTCTTT. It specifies CASSFVQGDTEAFF. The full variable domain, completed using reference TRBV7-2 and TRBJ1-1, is GAGVSQSPSNKVTEKGKDVELRCDPISGHTALYWYRQSLGQGLEFLIYFQGNSAPDKSGLPSDRFSAERTGGSVSTLTIQRTQQEDSAVYLCASSFVQGDTEAFFGQGTRLTVV.

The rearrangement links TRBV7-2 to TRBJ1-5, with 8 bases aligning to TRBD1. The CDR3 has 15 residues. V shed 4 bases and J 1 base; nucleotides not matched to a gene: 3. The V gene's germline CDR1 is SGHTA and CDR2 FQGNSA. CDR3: CASSSDRASNQPQHF. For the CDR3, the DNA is TGTGCCAGCAGCTCGGACAGGGCCAGCAATCAGCCCCAGCATTTT.

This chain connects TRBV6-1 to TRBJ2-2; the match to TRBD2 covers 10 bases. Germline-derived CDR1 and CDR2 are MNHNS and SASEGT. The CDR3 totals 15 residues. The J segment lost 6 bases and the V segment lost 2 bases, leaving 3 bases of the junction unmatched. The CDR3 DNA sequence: TGTGCCAGCAGTGAACTAGCGGGGGTTGCCGGGGAGCTGTTTTTT. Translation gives CASSELAGVAGELFF.

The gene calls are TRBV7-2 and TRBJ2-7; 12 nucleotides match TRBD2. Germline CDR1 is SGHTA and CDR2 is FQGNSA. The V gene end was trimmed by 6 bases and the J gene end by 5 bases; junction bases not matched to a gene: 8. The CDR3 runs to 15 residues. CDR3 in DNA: TGTGCCAGCAGGGATCCGGGACTAGCGGGCCACGAGCAGTACTTC. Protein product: CASRDPGLAGHEQYF.

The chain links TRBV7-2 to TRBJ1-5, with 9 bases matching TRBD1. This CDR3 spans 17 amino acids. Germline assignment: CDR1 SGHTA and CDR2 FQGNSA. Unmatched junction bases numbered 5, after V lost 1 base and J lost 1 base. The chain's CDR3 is CASSLVGTGLSNQPQHF. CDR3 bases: TGTGCCAGCAGCTTAGTTGGGACAGGGTTAAGCAATCAGCCCCAGCATTTT. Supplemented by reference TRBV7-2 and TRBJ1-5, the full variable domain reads GAGVSQSPSNKVTEKGKDVELRCDPISGHTALYWYRQSLGQGLEFLIYFQGNSAPDKSGLPSDRFSAERTGGSVSTLTIQRTQQEDSAVYLCASSLVGTGLSNQPQHFGDGTRLSIL.

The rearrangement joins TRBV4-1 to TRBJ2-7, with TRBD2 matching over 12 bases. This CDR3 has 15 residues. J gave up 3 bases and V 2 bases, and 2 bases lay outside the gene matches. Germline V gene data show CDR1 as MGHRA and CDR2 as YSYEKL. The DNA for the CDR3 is TGCGCCAGCAGCCAAACTAGCGGGAGGATCTACGAGCAGTACTTC. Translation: CASSQTSGRIYEQYF.

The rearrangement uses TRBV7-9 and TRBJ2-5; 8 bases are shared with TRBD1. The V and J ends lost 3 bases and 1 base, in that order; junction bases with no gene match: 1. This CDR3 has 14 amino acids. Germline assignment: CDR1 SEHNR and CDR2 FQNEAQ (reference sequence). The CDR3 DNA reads TGTGCCAGCAGCTTCAGGGGGCTCCAAGAGACCCAGTACTTC. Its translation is CASSFRGLQETQYF.

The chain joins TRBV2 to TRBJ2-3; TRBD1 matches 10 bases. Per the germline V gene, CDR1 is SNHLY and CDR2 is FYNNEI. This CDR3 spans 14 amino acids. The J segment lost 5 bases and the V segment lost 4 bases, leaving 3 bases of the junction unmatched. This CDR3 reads CASSGDRGQDTQYF. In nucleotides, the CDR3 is TGTGCCAGCAGTGGGGACAGGGGCCAAGATACGCAGTATTTT.

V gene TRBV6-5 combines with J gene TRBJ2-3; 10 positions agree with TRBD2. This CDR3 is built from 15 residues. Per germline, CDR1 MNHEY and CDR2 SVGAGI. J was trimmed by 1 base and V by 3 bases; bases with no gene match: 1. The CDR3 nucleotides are TGTGCCAGCAGTTATGGGACTAGCGGCACAGATACGCAGTATTTT. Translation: CASSYGTSGTDTQYF.

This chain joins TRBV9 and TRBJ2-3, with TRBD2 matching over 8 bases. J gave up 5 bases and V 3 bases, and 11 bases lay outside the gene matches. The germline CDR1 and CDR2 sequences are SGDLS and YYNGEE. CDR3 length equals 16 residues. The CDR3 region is CASSEILGGALDTQYF. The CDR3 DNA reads TGTGCCAGCAGCGAAATCCTCGGGGGGGCCTTAGATACGCAGTATTTT.

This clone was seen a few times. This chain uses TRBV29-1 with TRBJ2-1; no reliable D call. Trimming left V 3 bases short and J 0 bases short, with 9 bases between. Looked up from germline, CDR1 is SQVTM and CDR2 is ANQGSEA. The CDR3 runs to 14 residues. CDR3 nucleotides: TGCAGCGTTGAGTCCCTGAGCTCCTACAATGAGCAGTTCTTC. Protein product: CSVESLSSYNEQFF.

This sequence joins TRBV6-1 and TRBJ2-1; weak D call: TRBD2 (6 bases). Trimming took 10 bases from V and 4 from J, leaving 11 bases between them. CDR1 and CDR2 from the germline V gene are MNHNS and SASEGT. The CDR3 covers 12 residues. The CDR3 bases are TGTGCCACCAAGGCGGGATACAATGAGCAGTTCTTC. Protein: CATKAGYNEQFF.

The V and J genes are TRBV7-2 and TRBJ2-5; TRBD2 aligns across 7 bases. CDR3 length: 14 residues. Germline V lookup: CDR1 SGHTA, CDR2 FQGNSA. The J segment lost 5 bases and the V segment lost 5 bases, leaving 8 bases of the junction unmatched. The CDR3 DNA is TGTGCCAGCAGCCCGGGAAGGGGAGGGGAGACCCAGTACTTC. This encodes CASSPGRGGETQYF.